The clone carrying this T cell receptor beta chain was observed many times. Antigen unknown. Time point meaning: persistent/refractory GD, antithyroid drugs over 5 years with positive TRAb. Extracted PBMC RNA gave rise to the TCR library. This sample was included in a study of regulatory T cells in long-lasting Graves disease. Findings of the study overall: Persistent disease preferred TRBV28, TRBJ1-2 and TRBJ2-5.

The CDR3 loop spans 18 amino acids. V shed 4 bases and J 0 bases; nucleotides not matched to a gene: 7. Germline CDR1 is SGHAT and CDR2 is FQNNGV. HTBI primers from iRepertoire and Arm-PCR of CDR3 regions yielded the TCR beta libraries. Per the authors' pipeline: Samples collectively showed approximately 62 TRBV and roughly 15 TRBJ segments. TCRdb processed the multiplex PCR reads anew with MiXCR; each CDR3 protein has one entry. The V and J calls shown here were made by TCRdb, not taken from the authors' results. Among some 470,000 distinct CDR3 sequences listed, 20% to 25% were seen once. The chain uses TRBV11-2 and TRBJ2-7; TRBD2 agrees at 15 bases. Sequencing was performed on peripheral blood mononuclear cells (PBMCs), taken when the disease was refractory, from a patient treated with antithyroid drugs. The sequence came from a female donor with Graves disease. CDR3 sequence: CASSSGGTSGRFSYEQYF. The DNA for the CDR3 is TGTGCCAGCAGCTCCGGGGGGACTAGCGGGAGGTTCTCCTACGAGCAGTACTTC.